The rows below give T cell receptor beta chains drawn from one sample of a study of blood T cell repertoires in COVID-19. TCRdb's copy holds only in-frame clones and misses some; the assay was immunoSEQ multiplex PCR. The sample has 130,000 to 150,000 clones, 87% seen once; the top ten hold 35% to 40%. Specimen: peripheral blood. The receptor source for this set is a man aged 50-59 years who had recovered from COVID-19. Each CDR3 is given with its conserved first and last residue. The D gene is left open where the match is weak. Clone size is stated in some rows and not others, as once, few, many or a class when expanded.

>TRBJ2-3|TRBV7-2|TRBD2|NA
TGTGCCAGCAGCTTAGTCGCTAGCGGGGGATCAGATACGCAGTATTTT
CASSLVASGGSDTQYF
>TRBJ2-6|TRBV7-8|NA|once
TGTGCCAGCAGCTTAGCTAATTCAGGGTCAGGGGTATTCTCTGGGGCCAACGTCCTGACTTTC
CASSLANSGSGVFSGANVLTF
>TRBJ2-7|TRBV5-1|NA|NA
TGCGCCAGCAGGGAGGATTCCTACGAGCAGTACTTC
CASREDSYEQYF
>TRBJ2-6|TRBV3-1/TRBV3-2|TRBD1|NA
TGTGCCAGCAGCCACCGGACAGGGGGAACCTCTGGGGCCAACGTCCTGACTTTC
CASSHRTGGTSGANVLTF
>TRBJ2-3|TRBV5-1|TRBD1|NA
TGCGCCAGCAGCTTGGCCGGGCAGGGGGACACAGATACGCAGTATTTT
CASSLAGQGDTDTQYF
>TRBJ2-1|TRBV7-2|TRBD2|NA
TGTGCCAGCAGCTTAGACCGGACTAGCGGGGTTTTTATGCATGAGCAGTTCTTC
CASSLDRTSGVFMHEQFF
>TRBJ1-3|TRBV6-5|NA|NA
TGTGCCAGCAGTTACTCTCTAGCTGGAAACACCATATATTTT
CASSYSLAGNTIYF
>TRBJ2-3|TRBV9|TRBD2|NA
TGTGCCAGCAGCCCAGGACTAGCGGGGGGAACTAGCACAGATACGCAGTATTTT
CASSPGLAGGTSTDTQYF
>TRBJ1-2|TRBV6-5|NA|NA
TGTGCCAGCAGTTACTCGATGGTCAGGGGCGACTATGGCTACACCTTC
CASSYSMVRGDYGYTF
>TRBJ1-6|TRBV9|TRBD1|NA
TGTGCCAGCAGCACCCAGCAGGGGGCGGATTCACCCCTCCACTTT
CASSTQQGADSPLHF
>TRBJ2-2|TRBV12-5|NA|NA
TGTGCTAGTGGTTTGATAAAGACGGTGACTTCGAACACCGGGGAGCTGTTTTTT
CASGLIKTVTSNTGELFF
>TRBJ1-2|TRBV5-4|NA|NA
TGTGCCAGCAGTCTCGCGCCCCCAGAGGATGGCTACACCTTC
CASSLAPPEDGYTF
>TRBJ1-1|TRBV15|TRBD1|NA
TGTGCCACCAGCAGTGATTCCGAGGGGGCATCTGAAGCTTTCTTT
CATSSDSEGASEAFF
>TRBJ2-1|TRBV6-2/TRBV6-3|TRBD2|NA
TGTGCCAGCAGTTCGCTAGCGGGGGGTAACTACAATGAGCAGTTCTTC
CASSSLAGGNYNEQFF
>TRBJ1-2|TRBV4-3|TRBD1|NA
TGCGCCAGCAGCCAACGATCCGGGACAGGGCAAATCTATGGCTACACCTTC
CASSQRSGTGQIYGYTF
>TRBJ2-2|TRBV6-5|TRBD2|NA
TGTGCCAGCATGAGGGGACTAGAAACAGTCGGGGAGCTGTTTTTT
CASMRGLETVGELFF
>TRBJ2-3|TRBV19|NA|NA
TGTGCCAGTAGTGAACAGGGTTGGAATACGCAGTATTTT
CASSEQGWNTQYF
>TRBJ1-4|TRBV5-5|TRBD1|NA
TGTGCCAGCAGCTTAAGTACCGGGACAGGGAAAGAAAAACTGTTTTTT
CASSLSTGTGKEKLFF
>TRBJ2-3|TRBV19|NA|NA
TGTGCCAGTAGTGAGAGGGTTCGAGATACGCAGTATTTT
CASSERVRDTQYF
>TRBJ1-6|TRBV7-9|NA|NA
TGTGCCAGCAGCCGAGACACCAGCTCCTATAATTCACCCCTCCACTTT
CASSRDTSSYNSPLHF
>TRBJ2-5|TRBV19|NA|NA
TGTGCCAGTAGTATAGACCCACAGGGACGGGAGACCCAGTACTTC
CASSIDPQGRETQYF
>TRBJ1-1|TRBV10-1|NA|NA
TGCGCCAGCAGTGAGTCGGGGGGTGGAAACACTGAAGCTTTCTTT
CASSESGGGNTEAFF
>TRBJ1-2|TRBV6-5|TRBD1|NA
TGTGCCAGCACCCGGTCGACAGGGGCTTATGGCTACACCTTC
CASTRSTGAYGYTF